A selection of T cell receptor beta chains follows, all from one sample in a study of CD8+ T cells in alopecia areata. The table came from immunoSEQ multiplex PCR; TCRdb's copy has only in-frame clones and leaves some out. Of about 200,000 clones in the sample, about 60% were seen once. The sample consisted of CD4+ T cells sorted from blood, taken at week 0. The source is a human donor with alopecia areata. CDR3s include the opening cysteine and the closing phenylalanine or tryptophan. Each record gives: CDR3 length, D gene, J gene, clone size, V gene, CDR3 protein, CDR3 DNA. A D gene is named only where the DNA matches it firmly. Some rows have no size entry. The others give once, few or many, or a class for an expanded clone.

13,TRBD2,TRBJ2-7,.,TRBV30,CAWSGSSGHEQYF,TGTGCCTGGAGTGGTTCTAGCGGTCACGAGCAGTACTTC
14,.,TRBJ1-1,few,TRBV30,CAWSVFERNTEAFF,TGTGCCTGGAGTGTATTCGAACGGAACACTGAAGCTTTCTTT
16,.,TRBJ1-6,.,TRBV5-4,CASSPPGGVSDSPLHF,TGTGCCAGCAGCCCACCCGGCGGGGTATCCGATTCACCCCTCCACTTT
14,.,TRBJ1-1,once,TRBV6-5,CASSPGGGRAEAFF,TGTGCCAGCAGTCCCGGCGGAGGGAGGGCTGAAGCTTTCTTT
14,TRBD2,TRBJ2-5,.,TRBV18,CASSKASGQETQYF,TGTGCCAGCTCTAAGGCTAGCGGACAAGAGACCCAGTACTTC
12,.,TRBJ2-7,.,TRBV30,CAWSEGRYEQYF,TGTGCCTGGAGCGAAGGGAGGTACGAGCAGTACTTC
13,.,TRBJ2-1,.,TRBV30,CAWIVGLNNEQFF,TGTGCCTGGATTGTGGGACTTAACAATGAGCAGTTCTTC
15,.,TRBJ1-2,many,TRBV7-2,CASSLGLAETYGYTF,TGTGCCAGCAGCTTAGGGCTGGCAGAAACCTATGGCTACACCTTC
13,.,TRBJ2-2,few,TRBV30,CAWSVQRTGELFF,TGTGCCTGGAGTGTCCAGCGAACCGGGGAGCTGTTTTTT
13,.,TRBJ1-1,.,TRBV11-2,CASSFQGRTEAFF,TGTGCCAGCAGCTTCCAGGGAAGGACTGAAGCTTTCTTT
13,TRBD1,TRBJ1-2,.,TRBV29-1,CSVDRGTVYGYTF,TGCAGCGTTGACCGTGGGACAGTCTATGGCTACACCTTC
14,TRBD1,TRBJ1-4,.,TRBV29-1,CSVQGQVPNEKLFF,TGCAGCGTCCAAGGACAGGTACCTAATGAAAAACTGTTTTTT
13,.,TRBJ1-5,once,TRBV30,CALRGGSDQPQHF,TGTGCCCTCCGCGGAGGCTCGGATCAGCCCCAGCATTTT
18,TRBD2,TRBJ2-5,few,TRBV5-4,CASSWGPLTTSGGETQYF,TGTGCCAGCAGCTGGGGGCCCTTAACGACTAGCGGGGGAGAGACCCAGTACTTC
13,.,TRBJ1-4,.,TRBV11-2,CASSSLIENYLFF,TGTGCCAGCAGCTCCCTCATAGAGAATTATCTGTTTTTT
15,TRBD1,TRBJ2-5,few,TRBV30,CAWSAGQKSQETQYF,TGTGCCTGGAGTGCGGGACAGAAGTCCCAAGAGACCCAGTACTTC
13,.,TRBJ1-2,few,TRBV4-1,CASSQEWSNGYTF,TGCGCCAGCAGCCAAGAGTGGAGTAATGGCTACACCTTC
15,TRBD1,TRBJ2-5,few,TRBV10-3,CAISESGTGMKTQYF,TGTGCCATCAGTGAGTCGGGGACAGGGATGAAGACCCAGTACTTC
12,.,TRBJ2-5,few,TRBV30,CAWKIEQETQYF,TGTGCCTGGAAGATAGAACAAGAGACCCAGTACTTC
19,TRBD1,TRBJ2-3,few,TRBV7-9,CASSSRIGTGVPSTDTQYF,TGTGCCAGCAGCTCACGAATCGGGACAGGGGTCCCCTCCACAGATACGCAGTATTTT
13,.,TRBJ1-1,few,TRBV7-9,CASSLLDPDSAFF,TGTGCCAGCAGCTTATTGGACCCCGACTCGGCTTTCTTT
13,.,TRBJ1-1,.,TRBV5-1,CASNRDWNTEAFF,TGCGCCAGCAACCGGGACTGGAACACTGAAGCTTTCTTT
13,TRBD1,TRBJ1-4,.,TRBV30,CAWSQGENEKLFF,TGTGCCTGGAGTCAGGGGGAGAATGAAAAACTGTTTTTT
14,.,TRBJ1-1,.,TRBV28,CASRLPLLNTEAFF,TGTGCCAGCAGATTACCTCTACTCAACACTGAAGCTTTCTTT
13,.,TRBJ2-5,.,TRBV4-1,CASSLTKGETQYF,TGCGCCAGCAGTCTTACCAAGGGGGAGACCCAGTACTTC
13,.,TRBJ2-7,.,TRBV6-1,CASSVPATYEQYF,TGTGCCAGCAGTGTTCCGGCGACCTACGAGCAGTACTTC
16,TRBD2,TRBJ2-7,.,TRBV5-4,CASSRTSGGVSYEQYF,TGTGCCAGCAGCCGGACTAGCGGGGGGGTCTCCTACGAGCAGTACTTC
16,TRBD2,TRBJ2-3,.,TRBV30,CAWSDGLAGPTDTQYF,TGTGCCTGGAGTGATGGACTAGCGGGGCCAACAGATACGCAGTATTTT
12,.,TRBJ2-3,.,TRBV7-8,CASSRDTDTQYF,TGTGCCAGCAGCCGTGATACAGATACGCAGTATTTT
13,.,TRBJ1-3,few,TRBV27,CASSTNSGNTIYF,TGTGCCAGCAGTACCAACTCTGGAAACACCATATATTTT
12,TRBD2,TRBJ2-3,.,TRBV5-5,CASSFGGDTQYF,TGTGCCAGCAGCTTCGGGGGGGATACGCAGTATTTT
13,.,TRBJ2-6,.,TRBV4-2,CAAGPSGANVLTF,TGTGCCGCGGGGCCCTCTGGGGCCAACGTCCTGACTTTC
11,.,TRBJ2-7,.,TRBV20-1,CSAAQAVEQYF,TGCAGTGCGGCCCAGGCCGTCGAGCAGTACTTC
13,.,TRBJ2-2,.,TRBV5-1,CASSLEGPGELFF,TGCGCCAGCAGCTTGGAGGGCCCCGGGGAGCTGTTTTTT
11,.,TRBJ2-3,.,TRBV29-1,CSVVKLDTQYF,TGCAGCGTTGTCAAATTAGATACGCAGTATTTT
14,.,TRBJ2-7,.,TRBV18,CASSPRAESYEQYF,TGTGCCAGCTCACCAAGGGCTGAGAGCTACGAGCAGTACTTC
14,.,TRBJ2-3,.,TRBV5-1,CASSLGQQADTQYF,TGCGCCAGCAGCCTAGGACAGCAGGCAGATACGCAGTATTTT
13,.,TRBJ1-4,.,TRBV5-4,CASSQDRNEKLFF,TGTGCCAGCAGCCAGGACAGAAATGAAAAACTGTTTTTT
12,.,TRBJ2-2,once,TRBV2,CASSAPHRELFF,TGTGCCAGCAGTGCCCCCCACCGGGAGCTGTTTTTT